These 21 T cell receptor beta chains came from one sample sequenced in a study of a mutant IDH1 vaccine in newly diagnosed glioma. Repertoires were generated with immunoSEQ multiplex PCR, while TCRdb's copy carries only in-frame clones and drops some. The top ten clones hold about 5.5% of a sample with some 10,000 clones, around nine tenths of them seen once. Antigens for these TCRs are unknown. This sample's time point: week 5, during vaccination. A 20-mer mutant IDH1 peptide at 300 ug was injected subcutaneously with topical imiquimod. The material was PBMCs, obtained from a glioma patient whose treatment included an IDH1 peptide vaccine. The origin of the receptors is a woman aged 35 to 49 with glioma. Some clones in this sample may be carry-over from other donors' samples.

The chain carries TRBV30 and TRBJ1-6; D gene uncertain. Germline V CDR1 and CDR2: GTSNPN, SVGIG (reference sequence). The V end was cut by 5 bases, the J end by 6 bases, with 11 bases between. This CDR3 region has 13 residues. This CDR3 is CAWVEDFNSPLHF. The CDR3 DNA reads TGTGCCTGGGTGGAAGATTTTAATTCACCCCTCCACTTT.

The J gene is TRBJ2-7, the V gene TRBV2, with TRBD1 matching over 7 bases. Germline trimming cut 7 bases from V and 3 bases from J; bases unmatched to any gene: 12. The CDR3 covers 15 residues. Germline V gene lookup returns CDR1 SNHLY and CDR2 FYNNEI. DNA of the CDR3: TGTGCCAGCACCGGAGCCGGGACAGCAAACTACGAGCAGTACTTC. Encoded protein: CASTGAGTANYEQYF.

The gene calls are TRBV6-1 and TRBJ1-6, with D unresolved. V gave up 2 bases and J gave up 5 bases, with 4 bases separating them. Germline-derived CDR1 and CDR2 are MNHNS and SASEGT. CDR3 length: 13 residues. The CDR3 nucleotides read TGTGCCAGCAGTGAACAGGATAATTCACCCCTCCACTTT. As protein: CASSEQDNSPLHF.

This rearrangement joins TRBV4-2 to TRBJ2-3; 12 bases fit TRBD2. V lost 4 bases to trimming and J lost 5 bases; unmatched junction nucleotides: 10. Germline V gene lookup returns CDR1 LGHNA and CDR2 YNFKEQ. The CDR3 runs 17 residues. The DNA of the CDR3 is TGTGCCAGCAGCCCAAGACTAGCGGGAGTTGCGGAAGATACGCAGTATTTT. Translating it yields CASSPRLAGVAEDTQYF.

The chain is built from TRBV5-4 and TRBJ2-5; D possibly corresponds to TRBD1 (7 bases). CDR3 length: 14 residues. V lost 4 bases and J 3 bases, leaving 13 bases between the germline ends. The germline V gene has CDR1 SGHNT and CDR2 YYREEE (reference sequence). The CDR3 spells CASSMGQREETQYF. The CDR3, as DNA: TGTGCCAGCAGCATGGGACAGCGGGAAGAGACCCAGTACTTC.

The rearrangement links TRBV19 to TRBJ2-2, with 7 positions matching TRBD2. The germline gives CDR1 LNHDA, CDR2 SQIVND (reference sequence). Unmatched junction bases numbered 8, after V lost 6 bases and J lost 7 bases. The CDR3 extends over 14 amino acids. The DNA for the CDR3 is TGTGCCAGTAGCCGTACAGCGGGGCACGGGGAGCTGTTTTTT. Amino acids: CASSRTAGHGELFF.

This chain uses TRBV6-1 with TRBJ2-7; D possibly matches TRBD1 or TRBD2 (8 bases each). Per the germline V gene, CDR1 is MNHNS and CDR2 is SASEGT. This CDR3 spans 13 amino acids. Between the trimmed V and J ends, which lost 10 bases and 7 bases, there was a span of 20 bases. The CDR3 protein is CATTGQAGGEQYF. In DNA, the CDR3 is TGTGCCACCACGGGACAGGCGGGAGGTGAGCAGTACTTC.

V is TRBV27 and J is TRBJ1-5, with D perhaps matching TRBD1 (5 bases). This CDR3 has 14 amino acids. Germline V gene lookup returns CDR1 MNHEY and CDR2 SMNVEV (reference sequence). V lost 3 bases and J lost 2, with 8 bases in between. The CDR3 DNA reads as TGTGCCAGCAGTTTGGGACCGGGCAATCAGCCCCAGCATTTT. It is translated as CASSLGPGNQPQHF.

J is TRBJ1-1 and V is TRBV6-6; no clear D. The germline CDR1 and CDR2 sequences are MNHNY and SVGAGI (reference sequence). The CDR3 is 13 residues long. V shed 2 bases and J shed 3 bases, with 7 bases lying between them. Here the CDR3 reads CASSYATYTEAFF. The CDR3, as DNA: TGTGCCAGCAGTTACGCCACTTACACTGAAGCTTTCTTT.

The rearrangement joins TRBV10-2 to TRBJ1-1, with a possible D match to TRBD1 (6 bases). V was pared by 0 bases and J by 0 bases, with 11 bases between. Germline lookup yields CDR1 WSHSY and CDR2 SAAADI. This CDR3 spans 16 amino acids. In DNA, the CDR3 is TGCGCCAGCAGTGAGTCATACTGGACAGTGAACACTGAAGCTTTCTTT. This encodes CASSESYWTVNTEAFF.

CDR3 coding DNA: TGTGCCAGCAGCTTGAGGGCGGGCCCAGATACGCAGTATTTT. This encodes CASSLRAGPDTQYF. The chain employs TRBV5-4 and TRBJ2-3, with D possibly TRBD2 on 5 matching bases. Trimming cost V 1 base and J 4 bases, with 10 bases left between them. Germline lookup yields CDR1 SGHNT and CDR2 YYREEE (reference sequence). The CDR3 consists of 14 residues. Full variable domain (missing parts from reference TRBV5-4 and TRBJ2-3): ETGVTQSPTHLIKTRGQQVTLRCSSQSGHNTVSWYQQALGQGPQFIFQYYREEENGRGNFPPRFSGLQFPNYSSELNVNALELDDSALYLCASSLRAGPDTQYFGPGTRLTVL.

The chain's CDR3 is CASSLITSGAYNEQFF. CDR3 coding DNA: TGTGCCAGCAGCTTGATTACTAGCGGGGCTTACAATGAGCAGTTCTTC. This chain connects TRBV5-4 to TRBJ2-1; 10 nucleotides line up with TRBD2. This CDR3 has 16 residues. Germline CDR1 is SGHNT and CDR2 is YYREEE (reference sequence). V lost 1 base to trimming and J lost 4 bases; unmatched junction nucleotides: 5. Looking up the rest from reference TRBV5-4 and TRBJ2-1 gives the full variable domain: ETGVTQSPTHLIKTRGQQVTLRCSSQSGHNTVSWYQQALGQGPQFIFQYYREEENGRGNFPPRFSGLQFPNYSSELNVNALELDDSALYLCASSLITSGAYNEQFFGPGTRLTVL.

The V gene is TRBV18, the J gene TRBJ1-1, with a possible D match to TRBD1 (6 bases). The CDR3 loop spans 14 amino acids. Germline CDR1 and CDR2: KGHSH and LQKENI. With 3 bases removed from V and 3 bases from J, the gap between germline ends came to 11 bases. The CDR3 spells CASSPRGVDTEAFF. CDR3 nucleotides: TGTGCCAGCTCACCGAGGGGGGTGGACACTGAAGCTTTCTTT.

The chain uses TRBV6-6 and TRBJ1-2; 9 nucleotides match TRBD1. Germline-derived CDR1 and CDR2 are MNHNY and SVGAGI (reference sequence). Germline trimming cut 5 bases from V and 4 bases from J; bases unmatched to any gene: 5. The CDR3 is made up of 14 amino acids. CDR3 in amino acids: CASSPGTGSYGYTF. As DNA, the CDR3 is TGTGCCAGCAGTCCAGGGACAGGGAGCTATGGCTACACCTTC.

This clone came up a few times. The rearrangement uses TRBV30 and TRBJ2-7; D is unclear. V lost 0 bases, J lost 2 bases, and 11 bases lay in between. The CDR3 loop spans 14 amino acids. Germline V lookup: CDR1 GTSNPN, CDR2 SVGIG (reference sequence). CDR3 loop: CAWSVLQQAYEQYF. The DNA of the CDR3 is TGTGCCTGGAGTGTACTACAGCAAGCCTACGAGCAGTACTTC.

The chain couples TRBV27 to TRBJ2-7; tentatively, D is TRBD1 or TRBD2 (5 bases each). V lost 5 bases and J lost 3, with 14 bases in between. CDR3 length equals 14 residues. The germline V gene encodes CDR1 MNHEY and CDR2 SMNVEV (reference sequence). The CDR3 region has the DNA TGTGCCAGCAGTCTCACCGGGACCCACTACGAGCAGTACTTC. Residues: CASSLTGTHYEQYF.

This clone was counted once. This chain connects TRBV5-1 to TRBJ2-7; 13 positions match TRBD2. Trimming cost V 4 bases and J 2 bases; bases outside gene matches: 9. The V gene's germline CDR1 is SGHRS and CDR2 YFSETQ. The CDR3 runs to 17 residues. The CDR3: CASSARLAGGTTYEQYF. CDR3 sequence (DNA): TGCGCCAGCAGCGCCCGACTAGCGGGAGGAACTACCTACGAGCAGTACTTC. Variable domain in full (rest from reference TRBV5-1 and TRBJ2-7): KAGVTQTPRYLIKTRGQQVTLSCSPISGHRSVSWYQQTPGQGLQFLFEYFSETQRNKGNFPGRFSGRQFSNSRSEMNVSTLELGDSALYLCASSARLAGGTTYEQYFGPGTRLTVT.

The chain carries TRBV2 and TRBJ1-4; 8 bases are a match to TRBD1. V was pared by 5 bases and J by 17 bases, with 7 bases of the junction left unmatched. From germline, CDR1 is SNHLY and CDR2 FYNNEI. This CDR3 region has 11 residues. In DNA form, the CDR3 reads TGTGCCAGCAGTCTGGGACAGGTGCCCTTTTTT. Protein sequence: CASSLGQVPFF.

V gene TRBV6-1 combines with J gene TRBJ1-5, with TRBD1 identical over 7 bases. There are 14 residues in the CDR3. After removal of 4 bases from V and 5 bases from J, the junction contained 5 bases not matched to a gene. The germline CDR1 and CDR2 sequences are MNHNS and SASEGT. In DNA, the CDR3 is TGTGCCAGCAGTGTGACAGGGAGCGATCAGCCCCAGCATTTT. It specifies CASSVTGSDQPQHF.

The chain carries TRBV9 and TRBJ2-7; TRBD2 matches at 10 bases. The CDR3 has 14 amino acids. Germline V gene lookup returns CDR1 SGDLS and CDR2 YYNGEE. The J segment lost 2 bases and the V segment lost 3 bases, leaving 2 bases of the junction unmatched. This CDR3 is CASSAGLAAYEQYF. The CDR3 DNA is TGTGCCAGCAGCGCCGGACTAGCGGCCTACGAGCAGTACTTC.

This chain connects TRBV6-6 to TRBJ2-5, with TRBD2 matching over 10 bases. The V and J ends lost 5 bases and 4 bases, in that order; junction bases with no gene match: 10. CDR1 and CDR2 from the germline V gene are MNHNY and SVGAGI (reference sequence). CDR3 length: 16 amino acids. CDR3 nucleotide sequence: TGTGCCAGCAGTCCCGATAGCGGGAGGAAGAGAGAGACCCAGTACTTC. Translated, it gives CASSPDSGRKRETQYF.